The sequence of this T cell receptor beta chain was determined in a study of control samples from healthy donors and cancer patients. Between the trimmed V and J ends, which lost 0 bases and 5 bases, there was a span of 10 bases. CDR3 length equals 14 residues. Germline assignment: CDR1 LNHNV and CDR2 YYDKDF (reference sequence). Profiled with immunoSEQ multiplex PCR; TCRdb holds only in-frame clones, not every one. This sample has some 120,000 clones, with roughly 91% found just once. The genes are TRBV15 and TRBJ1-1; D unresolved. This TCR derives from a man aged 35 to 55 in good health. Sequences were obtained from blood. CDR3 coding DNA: TGTGCCACCAGCAGAGATATGAGGGTAACTGAAGCTTTCTTT. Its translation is CATSRDMRVTEAFF.